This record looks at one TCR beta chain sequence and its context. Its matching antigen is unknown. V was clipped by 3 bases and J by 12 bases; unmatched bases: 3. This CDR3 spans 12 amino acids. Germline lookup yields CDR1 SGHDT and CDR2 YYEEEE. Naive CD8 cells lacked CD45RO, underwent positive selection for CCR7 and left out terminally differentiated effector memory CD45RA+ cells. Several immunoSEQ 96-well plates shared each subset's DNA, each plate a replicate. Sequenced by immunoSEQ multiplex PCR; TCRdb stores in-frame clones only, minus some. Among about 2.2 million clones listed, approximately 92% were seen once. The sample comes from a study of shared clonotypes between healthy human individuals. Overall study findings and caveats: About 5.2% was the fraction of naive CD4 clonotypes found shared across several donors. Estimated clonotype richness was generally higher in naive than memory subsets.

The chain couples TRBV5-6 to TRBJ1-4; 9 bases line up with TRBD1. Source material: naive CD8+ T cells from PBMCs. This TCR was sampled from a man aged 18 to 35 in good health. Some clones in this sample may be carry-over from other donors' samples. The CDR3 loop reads CASSSDRGELFF. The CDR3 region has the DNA TGTGCCAGCAGCTCCGACAGGGGGGAACTGTTTTTT.